These 2 T cell receptor beta chains came from one sample sequenced in a study of control samples from healthy donors and cancer patients. TCRdb's copy holds only in-frame clones and misses some; the assay was immunoSEQ multiplex PCR. Among approximately 110,000 clones listed, approximately 90% were seen once. Sequenced material: blood. These receptors all stem from a woman younger than 35 in good health.

This clone appeared a single time. The rearrangement joins TRBV18 to TRBJ1-1; tentative D call: TRBD1 (5 bases). Germline CDR1 and CDR2: KGHSH and LQKENI. Between the trimmed V and J ends, which lost 3 bases and 4 bases, there was a span of 15 bases. This CDR3 spans 15 amino acids. DNA of the CDR3: TGTGCCAGCTCACCCCCAGCGAGGGGTTTCACTGAAGCTTTCTTT. This sequence encodes CASSPPARGFTEAFF. Combining the CDR3 with reference TRBV18 and TRBJ1-1 gives the whole variable domain NAGVMQNPRHLVRRRGQEARLRCSPMKGHSHVYWYRQLPEEGLKFMVYLQKENIIDESGMPKERFSAEFPKEGPSILRIQQVVRGDSAAYFCASSPPARGFTEAFFGQGTRLTVV.

The CDR3 loop is CASSFEAATEAFF. The CDR3 nucleotides read TGTGCCAGCAGTTTTGAGGCGGCCACTGAAGCTTTCTTT. The rearrangement joins TRBV12-3 or TRBV12-4 to TRBJ1-1; D not resolved. The CDR3 is made up of 13 amino acids. Trimming removed 3 bases from V and 4 bases from J, with 9 bases in between.